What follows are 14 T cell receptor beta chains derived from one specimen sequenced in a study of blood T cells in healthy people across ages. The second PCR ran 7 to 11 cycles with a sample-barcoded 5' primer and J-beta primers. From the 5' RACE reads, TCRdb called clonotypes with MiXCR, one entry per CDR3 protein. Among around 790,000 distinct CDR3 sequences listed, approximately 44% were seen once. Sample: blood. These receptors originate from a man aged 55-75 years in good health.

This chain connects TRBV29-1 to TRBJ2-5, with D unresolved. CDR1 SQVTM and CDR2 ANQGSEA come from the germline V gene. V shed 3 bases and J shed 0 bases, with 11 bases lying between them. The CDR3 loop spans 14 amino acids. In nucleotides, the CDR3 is TGCAGCGTTGATCACAGAGGTAACCAAGAGACCCAGTACTTC. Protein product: CSVDHRGNQETQYF. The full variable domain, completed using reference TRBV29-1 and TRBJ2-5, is SAVISQKPSRDICQRGTSLTIQCQVDSQVTMMFWYRQQPGQSLTLIATANQGSEATYESGFVIDKFPISRPNLTFSTLTVSNMSPEDSSIYLCSVDHRGNQETQYFGPGTRLLVL.

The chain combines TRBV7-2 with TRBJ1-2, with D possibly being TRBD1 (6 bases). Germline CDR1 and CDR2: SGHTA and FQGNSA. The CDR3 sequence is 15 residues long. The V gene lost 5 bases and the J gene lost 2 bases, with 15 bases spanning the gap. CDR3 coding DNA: TGTGCCAGCAGCAAAGCGGGGGGCACCAACTATGGCTACACCTTC. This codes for CASSKAGGTNYGYTF.

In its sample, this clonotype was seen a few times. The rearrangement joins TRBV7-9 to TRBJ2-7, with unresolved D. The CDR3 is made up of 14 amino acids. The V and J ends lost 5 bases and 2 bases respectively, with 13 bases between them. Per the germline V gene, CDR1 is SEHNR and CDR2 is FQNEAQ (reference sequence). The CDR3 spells CASSRSPLAYEQYF. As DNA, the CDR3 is TGTGCCAGCAGCCGCAGCCCACTCGCCTACGAGCAGTACTTC.

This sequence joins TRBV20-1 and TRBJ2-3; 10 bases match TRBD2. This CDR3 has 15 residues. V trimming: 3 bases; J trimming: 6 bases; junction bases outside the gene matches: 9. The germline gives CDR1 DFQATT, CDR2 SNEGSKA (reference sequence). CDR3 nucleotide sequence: TGCAGTGCTAGTGAAGCTAGCGGGGGACCGGATACGCAGTATTTT. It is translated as CSASEASGGPDTQYF.

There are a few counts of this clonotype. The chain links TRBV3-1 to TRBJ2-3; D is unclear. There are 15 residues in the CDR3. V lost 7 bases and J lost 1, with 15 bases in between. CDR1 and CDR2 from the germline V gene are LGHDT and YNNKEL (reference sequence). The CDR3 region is CASTPRGVGTDTQYF. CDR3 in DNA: TGTGCCAGCACCCCCCGTGGGGTCGGCACAGATACGCAGTATTTT.

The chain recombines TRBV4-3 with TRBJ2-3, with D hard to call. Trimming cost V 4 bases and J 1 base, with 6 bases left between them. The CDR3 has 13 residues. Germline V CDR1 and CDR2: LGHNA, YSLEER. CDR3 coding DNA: TGCGCCAGCAGCCTCGTCCGCACAGATACGCAGTATTTT. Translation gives CASSLVRTDTQYF.

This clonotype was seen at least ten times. CDR3 sequence reads: CASSLNGGWDNYEQYF. CDR3 DNA sequence: TGTGCCAGCAGCTTAAATGGCGGTTGGGATAACTACGAGCAGTACTTC. The chain uses TRBV7-2 and TRBJ2-7, with D hard to call. The CDR3 totals 16 residues. Trimming shortened V by 2 bases and J by 3 bases, and 17 bases separated the two germline ends. The V gene's germline CDR1 is SGHTA and CDR2 FQGNSA.

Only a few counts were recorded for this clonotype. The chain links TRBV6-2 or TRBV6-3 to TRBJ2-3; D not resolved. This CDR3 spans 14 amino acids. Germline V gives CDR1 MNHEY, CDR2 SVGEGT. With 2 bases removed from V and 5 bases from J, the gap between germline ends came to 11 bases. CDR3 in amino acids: CASSYRADGDTQYF. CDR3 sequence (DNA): TGTGCCAGCAGTTACCGCGCGGATGGAGATACGCAGTATTTT.

The chain's CDR3 is CASSTPSYSGVLSSYNEQFF. Written as DNA, the CDR3 is TGTGCCAGCAGCACCCCCTCATATAGCGGGGTCCTCAGCTCCTACAATGAGCAGTTCTTC. The chain links TRBV7-8 to TRBJ2-1; 8 bases fit TRBD2. This CDR3 has 20 residues. Losses at the gene ends were 5 bases for V and 0 bases for J; bases not matched to a gene: 18. In germline, CDR1 is SGHVS, CDR2 FQNEAQ.

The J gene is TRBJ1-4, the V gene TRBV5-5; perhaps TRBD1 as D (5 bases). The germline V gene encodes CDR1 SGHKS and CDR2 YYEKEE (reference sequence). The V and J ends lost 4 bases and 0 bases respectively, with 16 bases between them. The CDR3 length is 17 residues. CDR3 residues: CASSPTWVGATNEKLFF. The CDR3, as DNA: TGTGCCAGCAGCCCAACCTGGGTGGGGGCAACTAATGAAAAACTGTTTTTT.

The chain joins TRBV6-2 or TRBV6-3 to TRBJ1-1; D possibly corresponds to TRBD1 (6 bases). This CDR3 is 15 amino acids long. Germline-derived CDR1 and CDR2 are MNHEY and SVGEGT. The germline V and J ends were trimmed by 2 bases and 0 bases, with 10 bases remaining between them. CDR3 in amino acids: CASSYPQGMNTEAFF. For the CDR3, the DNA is TGTGCCAGCAGTTACCCACAGGGCATGAACACTGAAGCTTTCTTT.

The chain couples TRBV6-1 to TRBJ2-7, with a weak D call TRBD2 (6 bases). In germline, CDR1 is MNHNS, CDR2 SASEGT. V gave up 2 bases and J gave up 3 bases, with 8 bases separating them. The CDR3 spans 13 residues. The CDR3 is CASSETSNYEQYF. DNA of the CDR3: TGTGCCAGCAGTGAAACTAGCAACTACGAGCAGTACTTC.

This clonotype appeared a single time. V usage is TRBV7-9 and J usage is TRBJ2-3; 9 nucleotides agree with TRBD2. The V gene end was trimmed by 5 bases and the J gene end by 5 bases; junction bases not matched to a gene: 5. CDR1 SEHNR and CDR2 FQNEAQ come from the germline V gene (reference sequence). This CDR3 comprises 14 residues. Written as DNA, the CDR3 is TGTGCCAGCAGCCGGACTAGCGCTGGAGATACGCAGTATTTT. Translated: CASSRTSAGDTQYF.

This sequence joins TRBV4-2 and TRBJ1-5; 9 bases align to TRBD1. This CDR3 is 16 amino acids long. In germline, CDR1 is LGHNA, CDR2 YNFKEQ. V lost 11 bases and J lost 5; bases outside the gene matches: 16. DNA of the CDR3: TGTGCCGGTATAGGGACAGGGAGAATAAATCATCAGCCCCAGCATTTT. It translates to CAGIGTGRINHQPQHF.